The rows below give T cell receptor beta chains drawn from one sample of a study of blood T cell repertoires in COVID-19. Clones were read by immunoSEQ multiplex PCR, and TCRdb kept only the in-frame ones, dropping some. The sample lists 250,000 to 300,000 clones; roughly nine tenths were seen once. The sequenced material came from peripheral blood. The receptors come from a woman in her forties or fifties who had recovered from COVID-19. Both conserved end residues are part of each CDR3. D genes are given only for firm matches. For some rows the clone size is stated as once, few or many, or as a class when expanded; others skip it.

d_gene: TRBD2; abundance: few; j_gene: TRBJ2-3; v_gene: TRBV7-9; len: 17; CDR3nt: TGTGCCAGCAGCTTACTTGGTGTAGCGGGAGGGCGAGATACGCAGTATTTT; CDR3aa: CASSLLGVAGGRDTQYF
d_gene: .; abundance: .; j_gene: TRBJ2-3; v_gene: TRBV7-2; len: 15; CDR3nt: TGTGCCAGCAGCTTAGGGGCCGAACCTGCAGATACGCAGTATTTT; CDR3aa: CASSLGAEPADTQYF
d_gene: .; abundance: .; j_gene: TRBJ1-2; v_gene: TRBV6-2/TRBV6-3; len: 12; CDR3nt: TGTGCCAGCAGTTACTCGGGCAGGGACTACACCTTC; CDR3aa: CASSYSGRDYTF
d_gene: .; abundance: .; j_gene: TRBJ1-1; v_gene: TRBV29-1; len: 14; CDR3nt: TGCAGCGTTGAAGATCCCTTCTTGAACACTGAAGCTTTCTTT; CDR3aa: CSVEDPFLNTEAFF
d_gene: .; abundance: .; j_gene: TRBJ1-2; v_gene: TRBV30; len: 14; CDR3nt: TGTGCCTGGAGTGTGGGACGGAGGGACTATGGCTACACCTTC; CDR3aa: CAWSVGRRDYGYTF
d_gene: .; abundance: .; j_gene: TRBJ1-1; v_gene: TRBV7-9; len: 16; CDR3nt: TGTGCCAGCAGCCCCGCCGTGGGGGCTAGGAGCACTGAAGCTTTCTTT; CDR3aa: CASSPAVGARSTEAFF
d_gene: TRBD1; abundance: .; j_gene: TRBJ1-1; v_gene: TRBV30; len: 13; CDR3nt: TGTGCCTGGAGTGTAGGACAGGGCACTGAAGCTTTCTTT; CDR3aa: CAWSVGQGTEAFF
d_gene: .; abundance: .; j_gene: TRBJ2-1; v_gene: TRBV3-1/TRBV3-2; len: 16; CDR3nt: TGTGCCAGCAGCCAACAGGGCCCTAGCTCCTACAATGAGCAGTTCTTC; CDR3aa: CASSQQGPSSYNEQFF
d_gene: .; abundance: .; j_gene: TRBJ1-2; v_gene: TRBV7-9; len: 12; CDR3nt: TGTGCCAGCAGCTCTATGACAGACGGCTACACCTTC; CDR3aa: CASSSMTDGYTF
d_gene: TRBD1; abundance: .; j_gene: TRBJ1-2; v_gene: TRBV27; len: 17; CDR3nt: TGTGCCAGCAGTGGGGGGCCGTCAACAGGGGTCGACTATGGCTACACCTTC; CDR3aa: CASSGGPSTGVDYGYTF
d_gene: TRBD1; abundance: .; j_gene: TRBJ2-2; v_gene: TRBV28; len: 18; CDR3nt: TGTGCCAGCCCGAGGGTCGGCCGACAGGGACGAAGCACCGGGGAGCTGTTTTTT; CDR3aa: CASPRVGRQGRSTGELFF
d_gene: TRBD2; abundance: .; j_gene: TRBJ2-5; v_gene: TRBV3-1/TRBV3-2; len: 16; CDR3nt: TGTGCCAGCGCTCCGACTAGCGGGGGGAACCAAGAGACCCAGTACTTC; CDR3aa: CASAPTSGGNQETQYF
d_gene: TRBD1; abundance: .; j_gene: TRBJ1-6; v_gene: TRBV3-1/TRBV3-2; len: 14; CDR3nt: TGTGCCAGCAGCATGACAGGGGGAAATTCACCCCTCCACTTT; CDR3aa: CASSMTGGNSPLHF
d_gene: TRBD1; abundance: once; j_gene: TRBJ1-2; v_gene: TRBV6-2/TRBV6-3; len: 15; CDR3nt: TGTGCCAGCAGTTTCCGACAGGGTCCTGGCTATGGCTACACCTTC; CDR3aa: CASSFRQGPGYGYTF
d_gene: .; abundance: .; j_gene: TRBJ2-7; v_gene: TRBV6-2/TRBV6-3; len: 14; CDR3nt: .; CDR3aa: CASSFGPGDYEQYF
d_gene: .; abundance: .; j_gene: TRBJ2-7; v_gene: TRBV28; len: 15; CDR3nt: TGTGCCAGCAGTCACACGACAGGTTACTCCTACGAGCAGTACTTC; CDR3aa: CASSHTTGYSYEQYF
d_gene: TRBD2; abundance: .; j_gene: TRBJ2-1; v_gene: TRBV11-3; len: 14; CDR3nt: TGTGCCAGCAGCTTTAGCGGGAGCTTGGATGAGCAGTTCTTC; CDR3aa: CASSFSGSLDEQFF
d_gene: .; abundance: .; j_gene: TRBJ2-5; v_gene: TRBV12-3/TRBV12-4; len: 13; CDR3nt: TGTGCCAGCAGTTTTACGGGCCAAGAGACCCAGTACTTC; CDR3aa: CASSFTGQETQYF
d_gene: TRBD2; abundance: .; j_gene: TRBJ2-1; v_gene: TRBV4-2; len: 15; CDR3nt: TGTGCCAGCAGCCAGGGACTATCCCCTTACAATGAGCAGTTCTTC; CDR3aa: CASSQGLSPYNEQFF
d_gene: .; abundance: .; j_gene: TRBJ1-3; v_gene: TRBV7-9; len: 15; CDR3nt: TGTGCCAGCAGCTTAGGGGCCGGGACTGGAAACACCATATATTTT; CDR3aa: CASSLGAGTGNTIYF
d_gene: .; abundance: .; j_gene: TRBJ1-2; v_gene: TRBV19; len: 14; CDR3nt: TGTGCCACCCTTCGGGCAGGGACTGGCTATGGCTACACCTTC; CDR3aa: CATLRAGTGYGYTF
d_gene: .; abundance: .; j_gene: TRBJ1-5; v_gene: TRBV7-2; len: 13; CDR3nt: TGTGCCAGCAGCTTAGTCGGGAATCAGCCCCAGCATTTT; CDR3aa: CASSLVGNQPQHF
d_gene: TRBD2; abundance: .; j_gene: TRBJ2-1; v_gene: TRBV29-1; len: 16; CDR3nt: TGCAGCGTTAGCAGCCCGGGACTAGGGGCGACCAATGAGCAGTTCTTC; CDR3aa: CSVSSPGLGATNEQFF
d_gene: .; abundance: .; j_gene: TRBJ2-3; v_gene: TRBV27; len: 13; CDR3nt: TGTGCCAGCAGTGGGGAGGAGGCAGATACGCAGTATTTT; CDR3aa: CASSGEEADTQYF
d_gene: .; abundance: .; j_gene: TRBJ1-1; v_gene: TRBV7-2; len: 15; CDR3nt: TGTGCCAGCAGCCCACGAGCGGATGGTAGGACTGAAGCTTTCTTT; CDR3aa: CASSPRADGRTEAFF
d_gene: .; abundance: .; j_gene: TRBJ2-5; v_gene: TRBV14; len: 13; CDR3nt: TGTGCCAGCAGCCAAGGGCTTCAAGAGACCCAGTACTTC; CDR3aa: CASSQGLQETQYF
d_gene: .; abundance: .; j_gene: TRBJ2-5; v_gene: TRBV21-1; len: 18; CDR3nt: TGTGCCAGCAGCAAAGCTACAGGGGCTAGCGGGGGGTTGGAGACCCAGTACTTC; CDR3aa: CASSKATGASGGLETQYF
d_gene: .; abundance: .; j_gene: TRBJ2-7; v_gene: TRBV7-2; len: 15; CDR3nt: TGTGCCAGCAGCTTAGAGGGAGGGGGGAGCTACGAGCAGTACTTC; CDR3aa: CASSLEGGGSYEQYF
d_gene: .; abundance: .; j_gene: TRBJ1-3; v_gene: TRBV27; len: 17; CDR3nt: TGTGCCAGCAGTTTAACTCCGCAGGGCAGAATGGGAAACACCATATATTTT; CDR3aa: CASSLTPQGRMGNTIYF
d_gene: .; abundance: .; j_gene: TRBJ1-4; v_gene: TRBV6-6; len: 14; CDR3nt: TGTGCCAGCAACTCGGTAACAACTAATGAAAAACTGTTTTTT; CDR3aa: CASNSVTTNEKLFF
d_gene: .; abundance: .; j_gene: TRBJ1-5; v_gene: TRBV5-1; len: 15; CDR3nt: TGCGCCAGCAGCTTGGTCGGCGGGGCGGGTCAGCCCCAGCATTTT; CDR3aa: CASSLVGGAGQPQHF
d_gene: TRBD2; abundance: .; j_gene: TRBJ2-3; v_gene: TRBV27; len: 17; CDR3nt: TGTGCCAGCAGTTTGACTAGCGGGAGGGCCAGGACAGATACGCAGTATTTT; CDR3aa: CASSLTSGRARTDTQYF
d_gene: .; abundance: few; j_gene: TRBJ1-1; v_gene: TRBV19; len: 13; CDR3nt: TGTGCCAGTAGTATGAGCCTTAACACTGAAGCTTTCTTT; CDR3aa: CASSMSLNTEAFF
d_gene: .; abundance: .; j_gene: TRBJ2-3; v_gene: TRBV6-5; len: 15; CDR3nt: TGTGCCAGCAGTTACGGCACAGGGCGGACAGATACGCAGTATTTT; CDR3aa: CASSYGTGRTDTQYF
d_gene: .; abundance: .; j_gene: TRBJ1-3; v_gene: TRBV30; len: 13; CDR3nt: TGTGCCTGGAGTACCCTGAGTCGAAACACCATATATTTT; CDR3aa: CAWSTLSRNTIYF
d_gene: .; abundance: .; j_gene: TRBJ1-2; v_gene: TRBV4-1; len: 15; CDR3nt: TGCGCCAGCAGCCAAGATTGGGGGGAGGACTATGGCTACACCTTC; CDR3aa: CASSQDWGEDYGYTF
d_gene: TRBD1; abundance: .; j_gene: TRBJ1-1; v_gene: TRBV10-3; len: 14; CDR3nt: TGTGCCATCAGGGGCGGGACAGGGGCCACTGAAGCTTTCTTT; CDR3aa: CAIRGGTGATEAFF
d_gene: .; abundance: .; j_gene: TRBJ1-2; v_gene: TRBV27; len: 15; CDR3nt: TGTGCCAGCAGTCTAACCGGGACAACTAACTATGGCTACACCTTC; CDR3aa: CASSLTGTTNYGYTF
d_gene: .; abundance: .; j_gene: TRBJ1-3; v_gene: TRBV28; len: 16; CDR3nt: TGTGCCAGCAGGTCACCCGGGACTCTAGGTGGAAACACCATATATTTT; CDR3aa: CASRSPGTLGGNTIYF
d_gene: TRBD2; abundance: .; j_gene: TRBJ2-2; v_gene: TRBV27; len: 17; CDR3nt: TGTGCCAGCAGTTCTAGCGGGAGGCGAACTGCCACCGGGGAGCTGTTTTTT; CDR3aa: CASSSSGRRTATGELFF
d_gene: TRBD2; abundance: once; j_gene: TRBJ2-7; v_gene: TRBV5-1; len: 17; CDR3nt: TGCGCCAGCAGCTTCGGACTAGGCCCCTCCGGCTCCTACGAGCAGTACTTC; CDR3aa: CASSFGLGPSGSYEQYF
d_gene: TRBD1; abundance: .; j_gene: TRBJ1-6; v_gene: TRBV7-2; len: 16; CDR3nt: TGTGCCAGCAGCCCGGAGACAGGGGTGCTGAGTTCACCCCTCCACTTT; CDR3aa: CASSPETGVLSSPLHF
d_gene: TRBD1; abundance: .; j_gene: TRBJ2-1; v_gene: TRBV5-1; len: 14; CDR3nt: TGCGCCAGCAGATATGGACAGGGTCCGAATGAGCAGTTCTTC; CDR3aa: CASRYGQGPNEQFF
d_gene: .; abundance: once; j_gene: TRBJ2-7; v_gene: TRBV3-1/TRBV3-2; len: 17; CDR3nt: TGTGCCAGCAGCCCCTCAGCTTCTGGGGGCGCCCCCTACGAGCAGTACTTC; CDR3aa: CASSPSASGGAPYEQYF
d_gene: TRBD2; abundance: .; j_gene: TRBJ2-1; v_gene: TRBV9; len: 15; CDR3nt: TGTGCCAGCAGCCGGGGGGTAGCGGGATACAATGAGCAGTTCTTC; CDR3aa: CASSRGVAGYNEQFF
d_gene: .; abundance: .; j_gene: TRBJ1-1; v_gene: TRBV7-3; len: 14; CDR3nt: TGTGCCAGCAGCCCCGGGGGAAGGAACACTGAAGCTTTCTTT; CDR3aa: CASSPGGRNTEAFF
d_gene: .; abundance: .; j_gene: TRBJ1-1; v_gene: TRBV19; len: 14; CDR3nt: TGTGCCAGTAGTATTAGTCGGGGGAACACTGAAGCTTTCTTT; CDR3aa: CASSISRGNTEAFF
d_gene: TRBD1; abundance: once; j_gene: TRBJ1-1; v_gene: TRBV7-2; len: 13; CDR3nt: TGTGCCAGCAGCTTCACAGGGGCCAGAGGGGCTTTCTTT; CDR3aa: CASSFTGARGAFF
d_gene: .; abundance: few; j_gene: TRBJ2-2; v_gene: TRBV19; len: 11; CDR3nt: TGTGCCAGCCTGAGTTCCGGGGAGCTGTTTTTT; CDR3aa: CASLSSGELFF
d_gene: .; abundance: .; j_gene: TRBJ1-4; v_gene: TRBV4-1; len: 17; CDR3nt: TGCGCCAGCAGCCAAGACAGGGGCAGTGCAACTAATGAAAAACTGTTTTTT; CDR3aa: CASSQDRGSATNEKLFF
d_gene: TRBD2; abundance: .; j_gene: TRBJ2-7; v_gene: TRBV7-8; len: 15; CDR3nt: TGTGCCAGCACACTAGCGGGGCCCCTCTCCTACGAGCAGTACTTC; CDR3aa: CASTLAGPLSYEQYF
d_gene: .; abundance: many; j_gene: TRBJ2-1; v_gene: TRBV12-3/TRBV12-4; len: 12; CDR3nt: TGTGCCAGCAGTTTACAGGGAAGCGAGCAGTTCTTC; CDR3aa: CASSLQGSEQFF
d_gene: .; abundance: .; j_gene: TRBJ2-7; v_gene: TRBV27; len: 14; CDR3nt: TGTGCCAGCAGTCCCCTGACTAGTCGGTACGAGCAGTACTTC; CDR3aa: CASSPLTSRYEQYF
d_gene: .; abundance: .; j_gene: TRBJ2-3; v_gene: TRBV6-5; len: 12; CDR3nt: TGTGCCAGCAGTAGGGGGGGAGATACGCAGTATTTT; CDR3aa: CASSRGGDTQYF
d_gene: TRBD1; abundance: once; j_gene: TRBJ1-1; v_gene: TRBV30; len: 15; CDR3nt: TGTGCCTGGAGTCATCCGGGACAGGGAGTGACTGAAGCTTTCTTT; CDR3aa: CAWSHPGQGVTEAFF
d_gene: .; abundance: .; j_gene: TRBJ2-7; v_gene: TRBV2; len: 18; CDR3nt: TGTGCCAGCACTCGACTTTGGGGGACTTCTGTGGCCTCCTACGAGCAGTACTTC; CDR3aa: CASTRLWGTSVASYEQYF